The source of this TCR beta chain is a study of identical twins. The study's findings and limits: Abundant beta clonotypes from cord blood bore fewer insertions; memory repertoires lacked this pattern. These conclusions were based on statistical analysis (cross-sectional, not following the same donors).

As concerns this clonotype: Antigen specificity is unknown.

The CDR3 spans 12 residues. Germline CDR1 SQVTM, CDR2 ANQGSEA. Trimming cost V 5 bases and J 8 bases; bases outside gene matches: 5. A universal primer site came from template switching; cDNA carried unique molecular identifiers. Using its own MiXCR run on the 5' RACE reads, TCRdb lists one record per CDR3 protein. The sample yields some 200,000 distinct CDR3 sequences, around 8% seen once. These same data were also listed under a study on yellow fever vaccine responses in identical twins.

The sample taken for sequencing was memory (CD45RO+) T cells sorted from blood. The TCR was taken from a woman between 18 and 29 years old in good health. The chain couples TRBV29-1 to TRBJ2-2, with 7 bases identical to TRBD1. CDR3 residues: CSVQTGQGELFF. Here the CDR3 DNA reads TGCAGCGTTCAGACAGGGCAGGGGGAGCTGTTTTTT.